Listed below are T cell receptor beta chains from one sample, sequenced in a study of blood T cell repertoires in COVID-19. Profiled with immunoSEQ multiplex PCR; TCRdb holds only in-frame clones, not every one. Of about 200,000 clones listed, around 86% were seen once; the top ten hold around 8%. Sequencing used peripheral blood. The receptors were sampled from a woman aged 80 or over with COVID-19, enrolled during active disease. The CDR3 runs from the conserved cysteine through the conserved F or W. D genes are given only for firm matches. Some rows mark clone size as missing; the rest say once, few, many or name a class of expanded clone.

>TRBJ2-7|NA|NA|TRBV5-6
TGTGCCAGCAGCTTGGAGGCAGGCCTGACCTACGAGCAGTACTTC
CASSLEAGLTYEQYF
>TRBJ2-5|NA|NA|TRBV11-2
TGTGCCAGCAGACTAAACCCGGAAGAGACCCAGTACTTC
CASRLNPEETQYF
>TRBJ2-7|NA|TRBD2|TRBV28
TGTGCCAGCAGGGTAGCGGGAGGGTCCTACGAGCAGTACTTC
CASRVAGGSYEQYF
>TRBJ2-5|NA|NA|TRBV30
TGTGCCTGGAGGGCGGAGGAGACCCAGTACTTC
CAWRAEETQYF
>TRBJ1-5|NA|NA|TRBV30
TGTGCCTGGAGTGAACAGGGCAGTCAGCCCCAGCATTTT
CAWSEQGSQPQHF
>TRBJ1-3|few|NA|TRBV6-1
TGTGCCAGCAGTGAAGCACGCAGTTTTGGAAACACCATATATTTT
CASSEARSFGNTIYF
>TRBJ2-7|NA|TRBD1|TRBV27
TGTGCCAGCACCCGAGGGGACAGGCCCGGCGAGCAGTACTTC
CASTRGDRPGEQYF
>TRBJ1-1|NA|NA|TRBV5-1
TGCGCCAGCAGCACCGGGACACGGAACACTGAAGCTTTCTTT
CASSTGTRNTEAFF
>TRBJ1-2|NA|TRBD1|TRBV4-1
TGCGCCAGCAGCCAAGGACAGGGGGCGAAAGCCTATGGCTACACCTTC
CASSQGQGAKAYGYTF
>TRBJ1-6|NA|NA|TRBV7-8
TGTGCCAGCAGCTCAAGGGAGGGACCGTTTAATTCACCCCTCCACTTT
CASSSREGPFNSPLHF
>TRBJ2-7|NA|NA|TRBV7-9
TGTGCCAGCAGCCCCAGACGAGGCGGTGGGTCCTACGAGCAGTACTTC
CASSPRRGGGSYEQYF
>TRBJ1-2|NA|TRBD1|TRBV7-2
TGTGCCAGCAGGGGGACAGGGGGGCCCGGCTACACCTTC
CASRGTGGPGYTF
>TRBJ2-3|NA|TRBD1|TRBV6-1
TGTGCCAGCAGTGGACCGGCACAGGGGGAGAAAGATACGCAGTATTTT
CASSGPAQGEKDTQYF
>TRBJ1-2|NA|NA|TRBV5-6
TGTGCCAGCAGCCAAGTAGATAATACTAGGAGTGGCTACACCTTC
CASSQVDNTRSGYTF